These 5 T cell receptor beta chains were sequenced from one sample in a study of blood T cell repertoires in COVID-19. The table came from immunoSEQ multiplex PCR; TCRdb's copy has only in-frame clones and leaves some out. The sample contains about 280,000 clones, 85% of which appear only once. The specimen sequenced was peripheral blood. The receptors originated from a human donor in a cohort sampled during active COVID-19.

In its sample, this clone was seen a few times. This rearrangement joins TRBV4-2 to TRBJ2-4; tentative D call: TRBD1 (6 bases). This CDR3 is built from 15 residues. The germline gives CDR1 LGHNA, CDR2 YNFKEQ. V shed 1 base and J shed 5 bases, with 12 bases lying between them. The CDR3 bases are TGTGCCAGCAGCCAAGGATGGGGGCTTCAAAACATTCAGTACTTC. Translation gives CASSQGWGLQNIQYF.

The chain joins TRBV4-1 to TRBJ2-2; perhaps TRBD2 as D (5 bases). The germline V gene has CDR1 MGHRA and CDR2 YSYEKL. The V end was cut by 1 base, the J end by 5 bases, with 8 bases between. This CDR3 comprises 14 residues. Here the CDR3 reads CASSQAGLTGELFF. CDR3 nucleotide sequence: TGCGCCAGCAGCCAAGCGGGGTTAACCGGGGAGCTGTTTTTT.

This chain joins TRBV28 and TRBJ1-3, with D unclear. The CDR3 has 17 residues. The germline V gene encodes CDR1 MDHEN and CDR2 SYDVKM. Trimming shortened V by 5 bases and J by 0 bases, and 17 bases separated the two germline ends. The CDR3 DNA follows: TGTGCCAGCAGTCCGGCCTACGCGACGGGCTCTGGAAACACCATATATTTT. Amino acids: CASSPAYATGSGNTIYF.

This chain joins TRBV12-5 and TRBJ2-3; unclear D gene. Trimming stripped 2 bases from V and 4 bases from J, with 10 bases between. Germline V lookup: CDR1 LGHNT, CDR2 FRNRAP. The CDR3 sequence is 14 residues long. CDR3 region: CASGLPRRSDTQYF. The CDR3 bases are TGTGCTAGTGGTTTGCCGCGCAGGTCAGATACGCAGTATTTT.

The chain couples TRBV18 to TRBJ2-1; 10 bases map to TRBD1. In germline, CDR1 is KGHSH, CDR2 LQKENI. With V trimmed by 1 base and J by 15 bases, 3 bases remained unmatched. This CDR3 contains 12 residues. CDR3 amino acids: CASSPQDRGAFF. The CDR3, as DNA: TGTGCCAGCTCACCACAGGACAGGGGGGCGTTCTTC.